This T cell receptor beta chain was observed in a study of CD4 and CD8 cells across lung adenocarcinoma regions. This clonotype was seen a single time. TCRdb called the PCR reads again in MiXCR, with one record for every CDR3 protein. The table shows about 3,300 distinct CDR3 sequences, with roughly 64% occurring only once. The V gene's germline CDR1 is MNHNS and CDR2 SASEGT. The CDR3 is 15 residues long. V shed 6 bases, J shed 7 bases, and the junction held 6 bases outside the gene matches. Localized lung adenocarcinoma, a non-small cell lung cancer, affected the donors. The sequencing input was CD4+ T cells from the margin of a lung tumor. This TCR came from a female donor with lung adenocarcinoma. The CD4 and CD8 labels of this study may be unreliable. The V call is TRBV6-1, the J call TRBJ1-6; 10 positions agree with TRBD1. CDR3 protein: CASSDRQGANSPLHF. In nucleotides, the CDR3 is TGTGCCAGCAGCGATAGACAGGGGGCAAATTCACCCCTCCACTTT.